The sample holds many counts of the clone carrying this T cell receptor beta chain. Trimming cost V 1 base and J 5 bases; bases outside gene matches: 0. The CDR3 is 14 amino acids. Germline V gene sequence: CDR1 MGHRA, CDR2 YSYEKL. The source of the sample is a study of spatial heterogeneity in lung cancer. Study-wide context: Sequencing covered available follow-up PBMC samples collected a median of approximately 2 years after resection.

Each CDR3 protein is one row after TCRdb ran MiXCR on the 5' RACE reads. The sample gives over 85,000 distinct CDR3 sequences, approximately 20% of which show up once; roughly a fifth is in the top ten. Regarding time point: blood at routine non-recurrence follow-up after resection. Sample: PBMCs, taken at follow-up. The clonotype originates from a male donor with early-stage non-small cell lung cancer. The chain joins TRBV4-1 to TRBJ1-5; the match to TRBD1 covers 9 bases. The CDR3 DNA reads TGCGCCAGCAGCCAAGGGACAGGGGATCAGCCCCAGCATTTT. Amino acids: CASSQGTGDQPQHF.